This TCR beta chain stems from a study of low-dose radiotherapy and immunotherapy resistance in tumors. Overall study: Intravenous ipilimumab 1 mg/kg every six weeks was given with nivolumab 240 mg every two weeks.

Priming of first-strand cDNA relied on TRAV- and TRBV-specific primers (covering alpha and beta chains). Both a constant-region primer and a V-primer adapter served to amplify TCRs across about 20 PCR cycles. Amplification (by in vitro transcription) was performed on isolated mRNA. TCRdb called the reads again in MiXCR, with one record for every CDR3 protein. The table has tens of thousands of distinct CDR3 sequences, about a third seen once. This CDR3 has 17 residues. Per the germline V gene, CDR1 is ENHRY and CDR2 is SYGVKD. V lost 7 bases, J lost 5 bases, and 24 bases lay in between. Noted time point: before trial treatment.

The receptor comes from a male donor with gallbladder cancer. V is TRBV10-3 and J is TRBJ2-1; D may be TRBD2 (6 bases). The sequences come from PBMCs, collected before treatment. This CDR3 reads CAITSAEGLASNNEQFF. The CDR3 nucleotides are TGTGCCATCACCTCAGCAGAGGGGCTAGCGTCTAACAATGAGCAGTTCTTC.